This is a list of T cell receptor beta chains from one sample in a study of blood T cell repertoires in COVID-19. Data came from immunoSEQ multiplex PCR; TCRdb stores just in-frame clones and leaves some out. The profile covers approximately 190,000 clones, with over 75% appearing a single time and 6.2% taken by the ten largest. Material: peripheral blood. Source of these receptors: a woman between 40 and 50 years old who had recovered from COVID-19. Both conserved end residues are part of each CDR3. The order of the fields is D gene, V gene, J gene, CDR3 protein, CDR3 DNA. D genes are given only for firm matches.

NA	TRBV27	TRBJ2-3	CASSVLQGWNTDTQYF	TGTGCCAGCAGTGTTCTACAGGGATGGAACACAGATACGCAGTATTTT
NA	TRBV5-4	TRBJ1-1	CASSSRGSEAFF	TGTGCCAGCAGCTCAAGGGGTTCTGAAGCTTTCTTT
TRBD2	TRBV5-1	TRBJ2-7	CASSFNRASGTISYEQYF	TGCGCCAGCAGCTTTAACCGGGCTAGCGGGACGATCTCCTACGAGCAGTACTTC
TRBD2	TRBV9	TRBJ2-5	CASSPLGGSSETQYF	TGTGCCAGCAGCCCCCTGGGGGGGTCAAGCGAGACCCAGTACTTC
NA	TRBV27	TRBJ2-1	CASSFGSFNEQFF	TGTGCCAGCAGTTTCGGGAGCTTCAATGAGCAGTTCTTC
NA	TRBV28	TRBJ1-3	CASSLWATEGNTIYF	TGTGCCAGCAGTTTATGGGCGACAGAAGGAAACACCATATATTTT
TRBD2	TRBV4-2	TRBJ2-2	CASSQERRELGELFF	TGTGCCAGCAGCCAAGAACGGCGGGAGCTCGGGGAGCTGTTTTTT
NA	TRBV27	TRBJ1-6	CASSFERLTRNSPLHF	TGTGCCAGCAGTTTCGAAAGGCTAACGAGGAATTCACCCCTCCACTTT
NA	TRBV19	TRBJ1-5	CASSPEGAGGNQPQHF	TGTGCCAGTAGCCCAGAAGGGGCGGGAGGCAATCAGCCCCAGCATTTT
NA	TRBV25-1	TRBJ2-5	CASSESGGGAGETQYF	TGTGCCAGCAGTGAATCCGGCGGGGGCGCGGGCGAGACCCAGTACTTC
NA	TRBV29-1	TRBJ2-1	CSARSLGNEQFF	TGCAGCGCCCGATCGCTAGGCAATGAGCAGTTCTTC
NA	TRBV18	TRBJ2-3	CASSPQGTQYF	TGTGCCAGCTCACCCCAGGGTACGCAGTATTTT
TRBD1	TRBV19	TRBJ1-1	CASRRGQSEAFF	TGTGCCAGTAGGAGGGGACAGAGTGAAGCTTTCTTT
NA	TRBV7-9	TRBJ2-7	CASSGTEGALYEQYF	TGTGCCAGCAGCGGAACCGAGGGCGCTCTTTACGAGCAGTACTTC
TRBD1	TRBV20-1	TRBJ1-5	CSASDRGLNQPQHF	TGCAGTGCTAGTGATAGGGGGCTCAATCAGCCCCAGCATTTT
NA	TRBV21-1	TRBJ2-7	CARDRGSYEQYF	TGTGCCAGAGACAGGGGGTCCTACGAGCAGTACTTC
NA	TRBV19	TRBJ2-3	CASSASGTDTQYF	TGTGCCAGTAGTGCTAGCGGCACAGATACGCAGTATTTT
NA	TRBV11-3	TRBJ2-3	CASSQGQRTDTQYF	TGTGCCAGCAGCCAAGGACAGCGCACAGATACGCAGTATTTT
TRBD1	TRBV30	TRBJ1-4	CAWSGTGGEKLFF	TGTGCCTGGAGTGGGACAGGGGGTGAAAAACTGTTTTTT
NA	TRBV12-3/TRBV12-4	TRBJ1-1	CATEGAQAFF	TGTGCCACCGAGGGAGCCCAAGCTTTCTTT
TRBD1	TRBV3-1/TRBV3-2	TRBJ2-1	CASSQLLGGAGNEQFF	TGTGCCAGCAGCCAACTTTTAGGGGGCGCAGGGAATGAGCAGTTCTTC
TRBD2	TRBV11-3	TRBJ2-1	CASSSGLAGDEQFF	TGTGCCAGCAGCTCCGGACTAGCGGGAGATGAGCAGTTCTTC